These 26 T cell receptor beta chains originate from one sample sequenced in a study of blood T cells in healthy people across ages. The authors ran a second PCR of about 7 to 11 cycles using a sample-barcoded 5' primer and a J-beta primer mix. TCRdb itself ran the 5' RACE reads through MiXCR, one entry per CDR3 protein. This table holds approximately 800,000 distinct CDR3 sequences, roughly 25% found once. This sample was shared with a second study, whose subject was T cells of mothers and their children.

The sequenced sample consisted of blood. The receptors originated from a boy younger than 18 in good health.

The chain links TRBV6-2 or TRBV6-3 to TRBJ2-7; a weak D match, TRBD2 (5 bases). Per the germline V gene, CDR1 is MNHEY and CDR2 is SVGEGT. CDR3 length equals 11 residues. V gave up 6 bases and J gave up 6 bases, with 9 bases separating them. The CDR3 region is CASRDGVEQYF. CDR3 bases: TGTGCCAGCAGAGACGGGGTCGAGCAGTACTTC.

This clonotype was counted a few times. The chain links TRBV6-1 to TRBJ1-6; the D gene is possibly TRBD1 (5 bases). This CDR3 has 16 residues. The germline V and J ends were trimmed by 5 bases and 7 bases, with 18 bases remaining between them. Germline V gene data show CDR1 as MNHNS and CDR2 as SASEGT. The CDR3 spells CASSPYGAGLNSPLHF. In DNA form, the CDR3 reads TGTGCCAGCAGTCCGTACGGTGCAGGGCTAAATTCACCCCTCCACTTT.

This chain connects TRBV6-1 to TRBJ2-1; D is perhaps TRBD1 (6 bases). Trimming shortened V by 6 bases and J by 6 bases, and 21 bases separated the two germline ends. The CDR3 is 16 amino acids. Germline V gene lookup returns CDR1 MNHNS and CDR2 SASEGT. CDR3 nucleotide sequence: TGTGCCAGCAGGAGAGGTTCCTACAGGGCGGCCAATGAGCAGTTCTTC. Encoded protein: CASRRGSYRAANEQFF.

The genes are TRBV28 and TRBJ1-6; D is unresolved. The CDR3 is 11 amino acids. Trimming shortened V by 8 bases and J by 17 bases, and 16 bases separated the two germline ends. Germline lookup yields CDR1 MDHEN and CDR2 SYDVKM. CDR3 DNA: TGTGCCAGCCGCACTGCCTATAACTTCCACTTT. Amino acid sequence: CASRTAYNFHF.

The V gene is TRBV4-3, the J gene TRBJ2-7; TRBD1 aligns across 9 bases. CDR1 is LGHNA and CDR2 is YSLEER in the germline V gene. The length of the CDR3 is 15 residues. The V gene end was trimmed by 4 bases and the J gene end by 7 bases; junction bases not matched to a gene: 11. CDR3 residues: CASSRQYSGTGEQYF. The CDR3 nucleotides are TGCGCCAGCAGCCGACAATATTCCGGGACAGGGGAGCAGTACTTC.

The table lists this clonotype with a count of one. The chain recombines TRBV3-1 with TRBJ2-7; D might be TRBD1 or TRBD2, each matching 5 bases. This CDR3 is built from 15 residues. Trimming left V 5 bases short and J 6 bases short, with 20 bases between. CDR1 is LGHDT, CDR2 YNNKEL, per germline (reference sequence). CDR3 bases: TGTGCCAGCAGCTCCCGGGGTTGGGGCCGGGGCGAGCAGTACTTC. It is translated as CASSSRGWGRGEQYF.

This clonotype occurred a few times. The V call is TRBV12-3 or TRBV12-4, the J call TRBJ2-1, with D perhaps matching TRBD1 (5 bases). The CDR3 is 15 amino acids. Trimming took off 2 bases at V and 6 bases at J, with 14 bases between the two ends. The CDR3 loop reads CASSLSQGESNEQFF. The CDR3 region has the DNA TGTGCCAGCAGTTTATCGCAGGGTGAGTCCAATGAGCAGTTCTTC.

The rearrangement uses TRBV12-3 or TRBV12-4 and TRBJ1-2; 9 bases are shared with TRBD1. This CDR3 region has 14 residues. With V trimmed by 6 bases and J by 7 bases, 9 bases remained unmatched. The CDR3 nucleotides read TGTGCCAGCAGCCACCGTGGGACAGGGATTGGCTACACCTTC. Protein product: CASSHRGTGIGYTF.

The V and J genes are TRBV21-1 and TRBJ2-4; the table's D call, TRBD2, has no DNA check behind it. TRBV21-1 is recorded as a pseudogene. This CDR3 comprises 16 residues. CDR3 DNA: TGTGCCAGCAGCAAAGAGGGCAGAATAGCCAAAAACATTCAGTACTTC. Translated: CASSKEGRIAKNIQYF.

V gene TRBV4-3 combines with J gene TRBJ2-7; 9 positions agree with TRBD2. V dropped 0 bases and J dropped 4; count of bases not matched to a gene: 7. The CDR3 contains 16 residues. The germline gives CDR1 LGHNA, CDR2 YSLEER. DNA for the CDR3: TGCGCCAGCAGCCAAGATCGGGCGGGAGGGCGTTACGAGCAGTACTTC. It encodes CASSQDRAGGRYEQYF.

The CDR3 is CAISKVSGNEQFF. CDR3 nucleotide sequence: TGTGCCATATCGAAGGTTTCTGGCAATGAGCAGTTCTTC. The chain recombines TRBV15 with TRBJ2-1; D gene uncertain. The CDR3 has 13 amino acids. Trimming stripped 10 bases from V and 6 bases from J, with 16 bases between. Germline lookup yields CDR1 LNHNV and CDR2 YYDKDF (reference sequence).

The V call is TRBV5-1, the J call TRBJ2-5; 7 bases align to TRBD1. Looked up from germline, CDR1 is SGHRS and CDR2 is YFSETQ. The CDR3 runs to 16 residues. The V and J ends lost 1 base and 1 base, in that order; junction bases with no gene match: 7. In DNA, the CDR3 is TGCGCCAGCAGCTTGTTAAAAGGGGGCTTCCAAGAGACCCAGTACTTC. Its translation is CASSLLKGGFQETQYF.

This clonotype has only a few counts. This chain connects TRBV27 to TRBJ2-5; perhaps TRBD2 as D (5 bases). The J call may be incorrect, as the DNA end agrees better with TRBJ2-1. CDR1 and CDR2 (germline): MNHEY, SMNVEV (reference sequence). The CDR3 is 14 amino acids. The CDR3 here is CASSSGASLGEQFF. CDR3 nucleotide sequence: TGTGCCAGCAGTTCGGGCGCTAGCCTAGGTGAGCAGTTCTTC.

The V gene is TRBV4-2, the J gene TRBJ2-6; D is unresolved. Between the trimmed V and J ends, which lost 0 bases and 0 bases, there was a span of 6 bases. The CDR3 runs to 16 residues. Germline V gene sequence: CDR1 LGHNA, CDR2 YNFKEQ. The CDR3: CASSQDGDSGANVLTF. CDR3 nucleotides: TGTGCCAGCAGCCAAGATGGAGACTCTGGGGCCAACGTCCTGACTTTC.

CDR3 amino acids: CAPGLAKNIQYF. The CDR3, as DNA: TGTGCCCCGGGTCTAGCCAAAAACATTCAGTACTTC. The V gene is TRBV28, the J gene TRBJ2-4; no reliable D call. Germline V gene sequence: CDR1 MDHEN, CDR2 SYDVKM. The germline V and J ends were trimmed by 11 bases and 0 bases, with 8 bases remaining between them. CDR3 length equals 12 residues.

V gene TRBV3-1 combines with J gene TRBJ2-7; D remains unclear. The assigned J gene may be wrong: the sequence end matches TRBJ2-1 better. The CDR3 contains 13 residues. Germline values: CDR1 LGHDT, CDR2 YNNKEL (reference sequence). The CDR3 region is CASSQEMADEQFF. The CDR3 region has the DNA TGTGCCAGCAGCCAAGAAATGGCGGATGAGCAGTTCTTC.

V usage is TRBV20-1 and J usage is TRBJ2-1; tentatively, D is TRBD1 (7 bases). Gene TRBJ2-7 matches the end of the DNA better, so the J call may be wrong. Germline CDR1 and CDR2: DFQATT and SNEGSKA (reference sequence). The CDR3 sequence is 13 residues long. The CDR3 DNA reads TGCAGTGCTAGAGAGACAGGGACTGTAAAGCAGTACTTC. Translating gives CSARETGTVKQYF.

J is TRBJ1-1 and V is TRBV20-1; 7 bases line up with TRBD1. CDR1 and CDR2 (germline): DFQATT, SNEGSKA (reference sequence). With V trimmed by 4 bases and J by 6 bases, 14 bases remained unmatched. The CDR3 totals 15 residues. The DNA for the CDR3 is TGCAGTGCTATGGACAGGCCGGGGGCTAGGTCTGAAGCTTTCTTT. Its translation: CSAMDRPGARSEAFF.

This clonotype has just a few counts. The V gene is TRBV14, the J gene TRBJ1-1, with D perhaps matching TRBD1 (6 bases). Germline lookup yields CDR1 SGHDN and CDR2 FVKESK. The CDR3 covers 16 residues. Trimming took 2 bases from V and 0 from J, leaving 13 bases between them. The CDR3 spells CASSQRTVSMNTEAFF. DNA of the CDR3: TGTGCCAGCAGCCAAAGGACAGTATCCATGAACACTGAAGCTTTCTTT.

This clonotype has a handful of counts. The DNA for the CDR3 is TGTGCCAGCAGCTTATACGGACTCCCTAAAGAGACCCAGTACTTC. Translating gives CASSLYGLPKETQYF. The V gene is TRBV7-3, the J gene TRBJ2-5, with D maybe TRBD2 (5 bases). V lost 2 bases to trimming and J lost 3 bases, with 13 bases between them. This CDR3 contains 15 residues. CDR1 is SGHTA, CDR2 FQGTGA, per germline.

In this sample, this clonotype turned up a few times. The rearrangement joins TRBV5-5 to TRBJ2-2, with D perhaps matching TRBD1 (6 bases). Deletions cut 1 base from V and 5 bases from J, with 12 bases between. The V gene's germline CDR1 is SGHKS and CDR2 YYEKEE (reference sequence). This CDR3 is 15 amino acids long. The CDR3 DNA follows: TGTGCCAGCAGCTTGCGCAGGGGCCGGACCGGGGAGCTGTTTTTT. Residues: CASSLRRGRTGELFF.

This clonotype was seen only a few times. A read error may produce the germline difference seen at one junction end. The rearrangement joins TRBV18 to TRBJ2-5, with TRBD1 matching 10 bases. Near its end, the DNA agrees better with TRBJ2-7, so the J call may be wrong. The CDR3 contains 14 residues. Per germline, CDR1 KGHSH and CDR2 LQKENI. The CDR3 loop is CAGSPGDRGYEQYF. DNA of the CDR3: TGTGCCGGCTCACCAGGGGACAGGGGCTACGAGCAGTACTTC.

The sample holds a few counts of this clonotype. The rearrangement joins TRBV5-1 to TRBJ2-3; tentative D call: TRBD2 (6 bases). Trimming shortened V by 4 bases and J by 7 bases, and 19 bases separated the two germline ends. The CDR3 consists of 15 residues. The germline gives CDR1 SGHRS, CDR2 YFSETQ. The DNA of the CDR3 is TGCGCCAGCAGCCTTGCTTCTCTGGAGGGGTATACGCAGTATTTT. Its translation: CASSLASLEGYTQYF.

V is TRBV29-1 and J is TRBJ2-1, with D tentatively TRBD1 (5 bases). Germline V gene lookup returns CDR1 SQVTM and CDR2 ANQGSEA. V was clipped by 3 bases and J by 5 bases, with 14 bases between them. The CDR3 has 14 residues. CDR3 protein: CSVEGRVKDNEQFF. In nucleotides, the CDR3 is TGCAGCGTTGAGGGCAGGGTTAAAGACAATGAGCAGTTCTTC.

This clonotype came up a few times. J is TRBJ1-4 and V is TRBV7-6; TRBD1 matches 7 bases. V lost 5 bases to trimming and J lost 4 bases; unmatched junction nucleotides: 4. Germline loops: CDR1 SGHVS, CDR2 FNYEAQ. The CDR3 extends over 14 amino acids. The CDR3 sequence is CASSDDRDNEKLFF. The CDR3 coding sequence is TGTGCCAGCAGCGACGACAGGGATAATGAAAAACTGTTTTTT.

This clonotype was observed a few times. This chain joins TRBV6-5 and TRBJ2-5; D is unresolved. V was clipped by 7 bases and J by 0 bases, with 3 bases between them. The CDR3 totals 11 residues. Germline V lookup: CDR1 MNHEY, CDR2 SVGAGI. In nucleotides, the CDR3 is TGTGCCAGCAATGACCAAGAGACCCAGTACTTC. As protein: CASNDQETQYF.